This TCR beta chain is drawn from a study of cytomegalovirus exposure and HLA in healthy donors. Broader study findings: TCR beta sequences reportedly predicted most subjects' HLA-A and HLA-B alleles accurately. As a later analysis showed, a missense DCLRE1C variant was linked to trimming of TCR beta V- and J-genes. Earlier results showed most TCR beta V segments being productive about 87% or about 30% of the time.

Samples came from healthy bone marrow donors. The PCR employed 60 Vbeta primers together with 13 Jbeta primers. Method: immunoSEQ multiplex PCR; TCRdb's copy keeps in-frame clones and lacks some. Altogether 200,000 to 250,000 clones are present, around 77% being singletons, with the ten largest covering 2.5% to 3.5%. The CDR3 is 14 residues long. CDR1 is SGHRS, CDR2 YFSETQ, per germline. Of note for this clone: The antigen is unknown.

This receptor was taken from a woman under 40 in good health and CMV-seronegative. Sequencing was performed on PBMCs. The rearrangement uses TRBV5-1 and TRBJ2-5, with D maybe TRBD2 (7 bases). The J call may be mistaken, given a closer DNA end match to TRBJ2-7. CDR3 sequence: CASSPRGASYEQYF. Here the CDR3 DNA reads TGCGCCAGCAGTCCTCGGGGGGCATCCTACGAGCAGTACTTC.